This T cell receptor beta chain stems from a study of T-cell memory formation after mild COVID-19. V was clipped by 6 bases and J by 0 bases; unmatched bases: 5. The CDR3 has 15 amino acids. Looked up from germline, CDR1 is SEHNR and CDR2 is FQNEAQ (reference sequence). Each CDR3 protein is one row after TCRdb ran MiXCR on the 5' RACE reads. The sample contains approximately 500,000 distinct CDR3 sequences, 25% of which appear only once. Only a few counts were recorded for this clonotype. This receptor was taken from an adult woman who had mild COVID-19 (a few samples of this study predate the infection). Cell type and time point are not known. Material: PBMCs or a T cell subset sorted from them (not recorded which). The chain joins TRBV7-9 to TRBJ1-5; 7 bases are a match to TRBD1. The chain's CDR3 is CASSRQGDSNQPQHF. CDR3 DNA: TGTGCCAGCAGTCGTCAGGGGGATAGCAATCAGCCCCAGCATTTT.